The TCR beta chain under discussion was sequenced for a study of neurological immune-mediated disorders. As for the cDNA, it was generated by 5'RACE with 10-nucleotide random UMIs. TCRdb reprocessed the 5' RACE reads via MiXCR and lists one record per CDR3 protein. The sample has fewer than 110,000 distinct CDR3 sequences; 10% to 13% are singletons. Ten or more counts support this clonotype. The sample's time point: longitudinal time-point 3. The sequenced material came from PBMCs. This TCR was sampled from a female donor with HTLV-1-associated myelopathy (HAM/TSP).

CDR3 DNA sequence: TGTGCCTGGAGGAAGACTAGCGGGGGGCTAAGGGAGCAGTTCTTC. It codes for CAWRKTSGGLREQFF. This chain links TRBV30 with TRBJ2-1; the match to TRBD2 covers 13 bases. V dropped 3 bases and J dropped 10; count of bases not matched to a gene: 9. CDR1 is GTSNPN and CDR2 is SVGIG in the germline V gene (reference sequence). The CDR3 length is 15 residues.